This T cell receptor beta chain appears in the sequencing data of a study of a mutant IDH1 vaccine in newly diagnosed glioma. Across the whole study: Vaccines were begun 4-6 weeks after radiotherapy alone, or with temozolomide cycles. Treated patients were roughly 60% male, roughly 40% female, mean age around 40 years. Most had both radiotherapy and temozolomide beforehand; others had only one.

Comments on this clone: Its antigen is still unknown.

Documented time point: week 5, during vaccination. Vaccinated patients received 300 ug of mutant IDH1 20-mer peptide per dose, with topical imiquimod. The CDR3 is 15 amino acids. The germline V gene has CDR1 MGHDK and CDR2 SYGVNS. Germline trimming cut 1 base from V and 2 bases from J; bases unmatched to any gene: 5. TCRdb's table, derived via immunoSEQ multiplex PCR, lists solely in-frame clones and lacks some. The table shows over 45,000 clones, with around 84% occurring only once. This material consisted of PBMCs, taken from a glioma patient whose treatment included an IDH1 peptide vaccine. This chain links TRBV25-1 with TRBJ2-7; 7 bases are a match to TRBD1. The receptor comes from a woman between 45 and 60 years old with glioma. CDR3 protein: CASSESHRGAYEQYF. The DNA for the CDR3 is TGTGCCAGCAGTGAATCCCACAGGGGCGCCTACGAGCAGTACTTC.